The 27 T cell receptor beta chains below come from one sample, sequenced in a study of blood T cell repertoires in COVID-19. TCRdb's table, derived via immunoSEQ multiplex PCR, lists solely in-frame clones and lacks some. Found here are tens of thousands of clones, around 85% of them singletons; the top ten hold roughly 5%. Sequencing was done on a sample of peripheral blood. These receptors all stem from a man in his fifties with active COVID-19.

The chain has TRBV28 and TRBJ2-1; 7 bases agree with TRBD2. There are 14 residues in the CDR3. Per germline, CDR1 MDHEN and CDR2 SYDVKM. V shed 5 bases and J 5 bases; nucleotides not matched to a gene: 6. The CDR3 nucleotides are TGTGCCAGCAGTCACCGGGACTATCACAATGAGCAGTTCTTC. This encodes CASSHRDYHNEQFF.

The J gene is TRBJ2-5, the V gene TRBV4-1; no clear D. The CDR3 totals 14 residues. The V end was cut by 3 bases, the J end by 4 bases, with 12 bases between. Germline values: CDR1 MGHRA, CDR2 YSYEKL. Here the CDR3 reads CASSHVGQSETQYF. CDR3 DNA sequence: TGCGCCAGCAGCCATGTTGGGCAGTCAGAGACCCAGTACTTC.

The table lists this clone with a few counts. V and J are TRBV9 and TRBJ2-2; TRBD1 matches 7 bases. This CDR3 is 15 amino acids long. Looked up from germline, CDR1 is SGDLS and CDR2 is YYNGEE. V lost 4 bases to trimming and J lost 2 bases; unmatched junction nucleotides: 5. This CDR3 is CASSIQGLNTGELFF. The CDR3, as DNA: TGTGCCAGCAGCATACAGGGGCTCAACACCGGGGAGCTGTTTTTT.

This rearrangement joins TRBV5-1 to TRBJ2-1; D perhaps matches TRBD2 (5 bases). The germline CDR1 and CDR2 sequences are SGHRS and YFSETQ. The V gene lost 5 bases and the J gene lost 0 bases, with 9 bases spanning the gap. The CDR3 extends over 14 amino acids. The CDR3 DNA reads as TGCGCCAGCAGGAGAGGGTTCTCCTACAATGAGCAGTTCTTC. Translation: CASRRGFSYNEQFF.

Points on this clone: One end of the junction is discordant with germline, which a read error may explain. The chain employs TRBV19 and TRBJ2-2; 8 positions match TRBD2. This CDR3 spans 15 amino acids. CDR1 is LNHDA, CDR2 SQIVND, per germline (reference sequence). The CDR3: CASTIAGSESGELFF. For the CDR3, the DNA is TGTGCCAGTACTATAGCGGGGTCCGAGTCCGGGGAGCTGTTTTTT.

In the case of this clone: Distinct nucleotide sequences in the sample also encode this CDR3. V is TRBV5-1 and J is TRBJ2-4; 7 nucleotides align to TRBD1. The CDR3 extends over 16 amino acids. Germline V gene data show CDR1 as SGHRS and CDR2 as YFSETQ. The ends lost 2 bases at V and 1 base at J; junction bases unmatched: 6. The CDR3 nucleotides read TGCGCCAGCAGCTTCAACAGGGGACCGGCCAAAAACATTCAGTACTTC. Its protein is CASSFNRGPAKNIQYF.

The chain combines TRBV11-3 with TRBJ2-1, with TRBD2 matching over 8 bases. Germline-derived CDR1 and CDR2 are SGHNT and YENEEA. The ends lost 0 bases at V and 0 bases at J; junction bases unmatched: 7. The CDR3 consists of 18 residues. CDR3 coding DNA: TGTGCCAGCAGCTTAGATATCCTAGCGGGCTACTCCTACAATGAGCAGTTCTTC. Protein sequence: CASSLDILAGYSYNEQFF.

This chain uses TRBV3-1 (or the pseudogene TRBV3-2) with TRBJ2-3; D may be TRBD1 (6 bases). Germline-derived CDR1 and CDR2 are LGHDT and YNNKEL (reference sequence). The CDR3 spans 14 residues. The germline V and J ends were trimmed by 3 bases and 4 bases, with 11 bases remaining between them. The CDR3 loop reads CASSHGQRSDTQYF. DNA for the CDR3: TGTGCCAGCAGCCACGGACAGAGGTCAGATACGCAGTATTTT.

The V and J genes are TRBV6-6 and TRBJ1-1, with D tentatively TRBD1 (5 bases). The CDR3 spans 15 residues. Trimming stripped 2 bases from V and 4 bases from J, with 14 bases between. The V gene's germline CDR1 is MNHNY and CDR2 SVGAGI (reference sequence). The CDR3 nucleotides read TGTGCCAGCAGTTACAGAGGCGGGGGGTTCACTGAAGCTTTCTTT. It yields the protein CASSYRGGGFTEAFF.

The J gene is TRBJ2-1, the V gene TRBV18; D uncertain. The germline V and J ends were trimmed by 5 bases and 4 bases, with 15 bases remaining between them. Germline V gene lookup returns CDR1 KGHSH and CDR2 LQKENI. The CDR3 extends over 15 amino acids. The chain's CDR3 is CASSVLVATYNEQFF. The CDR3, as DNA: TGTGCCAGCTCAGTACTGGTAGCTACTTACAATGAGCAGTTCTTC.

This chain connects TRBV9 to TRBJ2-7, with a weak D call TRBD2 (5 bases). V was pared by 3 bases and J by 6 bases, with 13 bases between. This CDR3 has 13 residues. CDR1 and CDR2 from the germline V gene are SGDLS and YYNGEE. CDR3 DNA: TGTGCCAGCAGCGGGCTAGCCCCAGGCGAGCAGTACTTC. Protein: CASSGLAPGEQYF. Looking up the rest from reference TRBV9 and TRBJ2-7 gives the full variable domain: DSGVTQTPKHLITATGQRVTLRCSPRSGDLSVYWYQQSLDQGLQFLIQYYNGEERAKGNILERFSAQQFPDLHSELNLSSLELGDSALYFCASSGLAPGEQYFGPGTRLTVT.

The chain couples TRBV6-5 to TRBJ1-1, with D perhaps TRBD1 (5 bases). V was trimmed by 6 bases and J by 1 base, leaving 9 bases between them. This CDR3 has 13 amino acids. Germline V gene data show CDR1 as MNHEY and CDR2 as SVGAGI. CDR3 in DNA: TGTGCCAGCAGATATAGGGGGAACACTGAAGCTTTCTTT. It specifies CASRYRGNTEAFF.

The gene calls are TRBV2 and TRBJ2-5; D is possibly TRBD1 (6 bases). The V and J ends lost 7 bases and 5 bases respectively, with 8 bases between them. In germline, CDR1 is SNHLY, CDR2 FYNNEI. CDR3 length equals 11 residues. This chain's CDR3 is CASNRAETQYF. Written as DNA, the CDR3 is TGTGCCAGCAACAGGGCGGAGACCCAGTACTTC.

This clone has a single count. V usage is TRBV12-5 and J usage is TRBJ2-1; 9 bases are shared with TRBD2. Trimming removed 7 bases from V and 10 bases from J; junction bases left unmatched: 17. The CDR3 sequence is 16 residues long. Germline values: CDR1 LGHNT, CDR2 FRNRAP. This chain's CDR3 is CASVGGSSGVSGEQFF. Written as DNA, the CDR3 is TGTGCTAGTGTCGGCGGGTCTAGCGGGGTTTCGGGGGAGCAGTTCTTC.

The J gene is TRBJ2-5, the V gene TRBV18, with 9 bases identical to TRBD1. V shed 2 bases and J 5 bases; nucleotides not matched to a gene: 9. The germline CDR1 and CDR2 sequences are KGHSH and LQKENI. This CDR3 comprises 16 residues. The CDR3 loop reads CASSPSSVTGGETQYF. CDR3 bases: TGTGCCAGCTCACCATCGTCGGTAACAGGGGGCGAGACCCAGTACTTC.

This clone has just one count. The chain joins TRBV19 to TRBJ2-7; the D is unclear. The CDR3 runs to 13 residues. V lost 4 bases, J lost 6 bases, and 13 bases lay in between. Germline lookup yields CDR1 LNHDA and CDR2 SQIVND (reference sequence). The chain's CDR3 is CASSTLSGPEQYF. The CDR3 DNA follows: TGTGCCAGTAGTACCCTCTCGGGTCCCGAGCAGTACTTC.

The CDR3: CASSLGQEQFF. Here the CDR3 DNA reads TGCGCCAGCAGCTTGGGACAGGAGCAGTTCTTC. The chain is built from TRBV5-1 and TRBJ2-1; D possibly corresponds to TRBD1 (5 bases). The germline V and J ends were trimmed by 0 bases and 10 bases, with 5 bases remaining between them. Per the germline V gene, CDR1 is SGHRS and CDR2 is YFSETQ. The CDR3 runs to 11 residues.

V usage is TRBV4-1 and J usage is TRBJ2-5, with D perhaps TRBD1 (5 bases). CDR1 is MGHRA and CDR2 is YSYEKL in the germline V gene. The CDR3 runs to 15 residues. Trimming shortened V by 4 bases and J by 5 bases, and 17 bases separated the two germline ends. The CDR3 here is CASSPTVLNRETQYF. CDR3 nucleotide sequence: TGCGCCAGCAGCCCGACAGTTCTCAACAGGGAGACCCAGTACTTC.

The chain carries TRBV7-2 and TRBJ2-5; 9 positions agree with TRBD2. V lost 5 bases and J lost 5; bases outside the gene matches: 9. Germline CDR1 and CDR2: SGHTA and FQGNSA. This CDR3 region has 15 residues. The chain's CDR3 is CASSLERGVLETQYF. Here the CDR3 DNA reads TGTGCCAGCAGCCTCGAGCGGGGGGTTTTGGAGACCCAGTACTTC.

The chain combines TRBV6-4 with TRBJ2-1; weak D call: TRBD2 (5 bases). The V and J ends lost 6 bases and 4 bases respectively, with 10 bases between them. The length of the CDR3 is 13 residues. Germline CDR1 is MRHNA and CDR2 is SNTAGT. CDR3 sequence (DNA): TGTGCCAGCAGCGAGGACTCTTACAATGAGCAGTTCTTC. Protein product: CASSEDSYNEQFF.

V gene TRBV6-1 combines with J gene TRBJ2-3; the D is unclear. CDR1 and CDR2 (germline): MNHNS, SASEGT. V dropped 2 bases and J dropped 6 bases, with 3 bases sitting between them. The CDR3 totals 11 residues. The CDR3 spells CASSERDTQYF. In DNA form, the CDR3 reads TGTGCCAGCAGTGAACGGGATACGCAGTATTTT.

This chain links TRBV13 with TRBJ2-3; 12 positions agree with TRBD2. The CDR3 is made up of 17 amino acids. Losses at the gene ends were 5 bases for V and 2 bases for J; bases not matched to a gene: 8. CDR1 and CDR2 from the germline V gene are PRHDT and FYEKMQ (reference sequence). In nucleotides, the CDR3 is TGTGCCAGCAGCCATGTCGGACTAGCGGGAAACACAGATACGCAGTATTTT. Its protein product is CASSHVGLAGNTDTQYF.

The chain is built from TRBV19 and TRBJ1-2; 7 bases are a match to TRBD1. Unmatched junction bases numbered 13, after V lost 5 bases and J lost 4 bases. The CDR3 length is 16 residues. From germline, CDR1 is LNHDA and CDR2 SQIVND (reference sequence). CDR3 in DNA: TGTGCCAGTAGTCCTTTTTCGGGACAGTACCTCTATGGCTACACCTTC. Amino acid sequence: CASSPFSGQYLYGYTF.

The rearrangement links TRBV18 to TRBJ2-2; D uncertain. Trimming took off 3 bases at V and 4 bases at J, with 6 bases between the two ends. Germline-derived CDR1 and CDR2 are KGHSH and LQKENI. The CDR3 is 13 amino acids. The CDR3: CASSPLFTGELFF. The CDR3 DNA reads as TGTGCCAGCTCACCTCTGTTCACCGGGGAGCTGTTTTTT.

The table lists this clone with a few counts. The chain uses TRBV28 and TRBJ2-1; a weak D match, TRBD1 (5 bases). The V gene's germline CDR1 is MDHEN and CDR2 SYDVKM. This CDR3 contains 12 residues. Trimming took off 2 bases at V and 8 bases at J, with 7 bases between the two ends. The CDR3, as DNA: TGTGCCAGCAGTTTAATAGGGGATGAGCAGTTCTTC. It is translated as CASSLIGDEQFF.

V gene TRBV5-4 combines with J gene TRBJ2-7; TRBD2 aligns across 10 bases. The CDR3 has 15 amino acids. Germline V CDR1 and CDR2: SGHNT, YYREEE (reference sequence). V trimming: 4 bases; J trimming: 5 bases; junction bases outside the gene matches: 9. The CDR3 here is CASSPKVAGGHEQYF. As DNA, the CDR3 is TGTGCCAGCAGCCCCAAGGTAGCGGGGGGCCACGAGCAGTACTTC. Full variable domain (rest looked up from reference TRBV5-4 and TRBJ2-7): ETGVTQSPTHLIKTRGQQVTLRCSSQSGHNTVSWYQQALGQGPQFIFQYYREEENGRGNFPPRFSGLQFPNYSSELNVNALELDDSALYLCASSPKVAGGHEQYFGPGTRLTVT.

The genes are TRBV25-1 and TRBJ2-5; D perhaps matches TRBD1 (5 bases). V shed 2 bases and J shed 0 bases, with 10 bases lying between them. Germline CDR1 MGHDK, CDR2 SYGVNS. The CDR3 is made up of 15 amino acids. CDR3 sequence (DNA): TGTGCCAGCAGTGAAGGCCACAGGTACCAAGAGACCCAGTACTTC. Translated, it gives CASSEGHRYQETQYF.